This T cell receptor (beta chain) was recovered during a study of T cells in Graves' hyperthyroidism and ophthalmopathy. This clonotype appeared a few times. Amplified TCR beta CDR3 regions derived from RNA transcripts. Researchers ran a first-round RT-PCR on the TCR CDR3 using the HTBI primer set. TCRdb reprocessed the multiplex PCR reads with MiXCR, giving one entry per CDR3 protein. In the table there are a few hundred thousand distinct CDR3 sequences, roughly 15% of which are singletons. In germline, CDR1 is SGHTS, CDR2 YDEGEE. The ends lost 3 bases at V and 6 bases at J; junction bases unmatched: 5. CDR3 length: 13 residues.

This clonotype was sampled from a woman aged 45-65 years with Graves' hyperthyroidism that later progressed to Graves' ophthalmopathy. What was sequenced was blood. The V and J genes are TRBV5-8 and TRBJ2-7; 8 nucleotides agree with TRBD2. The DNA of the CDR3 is TGTGCCAGCAGCTCGACGGGGGGGGGCGAGCAGTACTTC. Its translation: CASSSTGGGEQYF.